This T cell receptor (beta chain) was captured by sequencing in a study of shared clonotypes between healthy human individuals. Study-level points and caveats: Represented genetic and exposure-history diversity was restricted by having few donors.

Across several immunoSEQ plates, the genomic DNA of each subset was split evenly. It was on ten immunoSEQ deep assay plates that unsorted PBMC DNA was sequenced. Original analysis: Owing to the provision of junction-only sequences devoid of quality scores by immunoSEQ, filtering differed. TCRdb's table, derived via immunoSEQ multiplex PCR, lists solely in-frame clones and lacks some. The DNA gave D and trimming, while V, J and clone size come from that table. The profile shows hundreds of thousands of clones, around 80% of them singletons. The ends were cut back, 4 bases at V and 4 bases at J, with 21 bases in the middle. This CDR3 comprises 17 residues. The germline CDR1 and CDR2 sequences are SGDLS and YYNGEE. In its sample, this clone was seen a few times. Its antigen remains unidentified.

Material for sequencing was PBMCs. This receptor was identified in a woman between 40 and 50 years old in good health. Some clones in this sample may be carry-over from other donors' samples. V usage is TRBV9 and J usage is TRBJ2-1; D possibly matches TRBD1 or TRBD2 (5 bases each). The CDR3 spells CASSYGAGTDIYNEQFF. In nucleotides, the CDR3 is TGTGCCAGCAGCTACGGGGCCGGGACGGACATATACAATGAGCAGTTCTTC.